The following is a T cell receptor (beta chain) sequence with its context. The antigen is unknown. The data are from a study of beta chain features in type 1 diabetes. Study results and limitations: Cells that show high TCR expression could be over-represented by cDNA sequencing.

Of the isolated RNA, all was reverse transcribed, and so the sequenced material was expressed TCRB transcripts. There were about 3.5 million reads on average in the naive, central memory and regulatory T cell samples. Libraries were prepared by immunoSEQ multiplex PCR; TCRdb keeps only in-frame clonotypes and omits some of them. The table records under 50,000 clones, about half of them present only once. V was cut by 0 bases and J by 5 bases, with 15 bases left in between. Germline V gives CDR1 SGHRS, CDR2 YFSETQ. The length of the CDR3 is 16 residues. Each of the CD4+ naive, central memory, regulatory and stem cell-like memory populations was sorted via CD45RO/CCR7/CD25/CD127/CD95/CD27. Sorting produced populations that all topped 98% purity.

The chain employs TRBV5-1 and TRBJ2-1; a possible D gene is TRBD2 (6 bases). This TCR derives from a woman under 30 in good health. The sequenced material came from Tregs from blood. The CDR3 sequence: CASSLGRGIRDNEQFF. The CDR3 coding sequence is TGCGCCAGCAGCTTGGGACGCGGGATCCGCGACAATGAGCAGTTCTTC.